This TCR beta chain was sequenced for a study of T cell repertoires in cytomegalovirus infection. Study-level information: It was recently identified HLA-C-restricted and well-studied HLA-B-restricted CMV epitopes that the study used. Public TCR beta signatures indicated both CMV infection and matching HLA type.

Germline V gene lookup returns CDR1 DFQATT and CDR2 SNEGSKA (reference sequence). CDR3 length equals 13 residues. With 3 bases removed from V and 3 bases from J, the gap between germline ends came to 12 bases. About this clonotype: Its target is not known.

TCRdb re-analysed the reads in MiXCR, keeping a single row per CDR3 protein. The table lists 75,000 to 100,000 distinct CDR3 sequences, around 28% of them singletons. Study outcomes and limitations: Clonotype analysis showed dominance of the ex vivo response by HLA-C-restricted CMV-specific TCR beta clonotypes.

The specimen comprised CD8+ T cells from cultured PBMCs, sampled from culture after CMV antigen stimulation. The TCR originated in a human donor in good health (CMV status not recorded). Some clones in this sample may be carry-over from other donors' samples. This sequence joins TRBV20-1 and TRBJ2-7; D gene ambiguous. The CDR3 coding sequence is TGCAGTGCTAGGCCCCCCGATGTCTACGAGCAGTACTTC. Translating it yields CSARPPDVYEQYF.